This T cell receptor beta chain derives from a study of T cell responses to AZD1222 COVID-19 vaccine (TCRdb year 2021). Regarding the research as a whole: AZD1222 recipients given second doses at about 4 weeks or at about 12 weeks were pooled, since spike-specific TCR depth and breadth were not found to differ between the two schedules. A total of about 250 trial participants underwent TCR sequencing, of whom some 200 had received two doses of AZD1222 and about 25 had received two doses of the MenACWY control vaccine. Enrollment into the trials was organized by age into subgroups of 18-55, 56-69 and 70-plus years, and those subgroups contained approximately 150, 30 and 60 TCR-sequenced participants, respectively.

The meaning of the sample's time point label: baseline before first vaccination. Samples from vaccinated people were obtained from the UK trials COV001 and COV002, which included a single-blind randomized controlled phase 2/3 trial of AZD1222 (ChAdOx1 nCoV-19) in healthy adults. For TCRbeta chain sequencing, PBMC samples were collected from trial participants at day 0 and at day 28 after the second dose. The CDR3 regions of human TCRbeta chains were analyzed by immunosequencing. Turning to the authors' computational methods: TCRs in the repertoires were compared against a reference library of SARS-CoV-2-specific TCRs that had been generated with the MIRA antigen-specificity platform. Breadth was defined as the fraction of unique TCRs that were SARS-CoV-2-associated. Depth was defined as the fraction of total T cells that were SARS-CoV-2-associated. Using the MIRA data, each spike-specific TCR was assigned both to the spike region to which the TCR was reactive and to a CD4 or CD8 class. Log10-transformed breadth and depth values were compared by one-way ANOVA with Sidak's multiple comparisons tests. Here the immuneACCESS table is served through TCRdb, limited to in-frame sequences with V and J called. Missing clones are a known gap in these copies; in checked studies unresolved V genes cover under half, and the rest lacks a known reason. Clone size and the V and J calls come from that table; the DNA yielded D and trimming. For this sample the table gives 110,000 to 150,000 clones, of which approximately 90% were detected only once. The ten largest account for about 3.7% of the sample.

Here is what the overall study found, with its caveats: Because no day 14 peak-response samples were available, repertoires were characterized only after the peak T cell response. Reportedly, close to half of the unique spike-specific TCRs recognized epitopes lying outside the regions that are mutated in the B.1.351 and B.1.1.7 variants. A significant rise in spike-specific TCR breadth and depth was observed after two AZD1222 doses relative to day 0 and relative to MenACWY recipients. CD4 TCRs associated with the vaccine covered the entire spike protein, and the dominant responses were in regions 160-218 and 743-854. The 56-69-year group was small, and its depth increase did not reach significance, likely because of low power. Conclusions about previously exposed vaccinees are limited, since just 6 or 7 AZD1222 recipients were seropositive for SARS-CoV-2 at baseline. Most participants were white British and females outnumbered males, and the authors suggested that clonal diversity may have been underestimated.

This clone occurred a few times. Its antigen target is currently unknown. Base-call qualities are not available, and no considerably larger clone is one nucleotide away. V sheds 1 base and J sheds 4 bases, leaving 11 bases between their ends. The CDR3, from cysteine to phenylalanine, totals 15 residues. Solely the CDR3 DNA is kept, with 45 bases framed from the first base. CDR1 and CDR2, per the germline V gene (reference sequence), are PRHDT and FYEKMQ. The rearranged chain carries TRBV13 and TRBJ1-3; TRBD1 could be the D gene, as 6 bases match. The source is an adult in good health. The source was peripheral blood, collected on day 0 of AZD1222 vaccination. The DNA reads as follows: TGTGCCAGCAGCTTAGTAGTCGGACAGGGAAACACCATATATTTT. Translated, it reads CASSLVVGQGNTIYF.